One T cell receptor beta chain is described in this entry. Its antigen is unknown. The junction departs from germline at one end; a sequencing error may be responsible. The template, 500 ng total RNA, yielded TCR beta cDNA made with a constant-region primer. TCR beta libraries came from three nested multiplex PCR rounds using slightly modified ARM-PCR. TRBV1-TRBV30 forward primers paired with a C-beta reverse primer drove the first two PCR rounds, 10 cycles each. Each CDR3 protein is one row after TCRdb ran MiXCR on the multiplex PCR reads. This table has fewer than 90,000 distinct CDR3 sequences, 72% appearing once. The germline CDR1 and CDR2 sequences are SEHNR and FQNEAQ (reference sequence). This CDR3 has 16 residues. The data are from a study of tumor-infiltrating lymphocytes in primary liver carcinoma. It was from 20-30 mg of unsorted bulk tissue that RNA and DNA were co-extracted. Study observations and caveats: Only about 7.5-24% of top clones were detected in all five tumor regions.

The chain recombines TRBV7-9 with TRBJ2-1, with a tentative D call TRBD1 (6 bases). Sequences were obtained from liver tumor tissue from sampling region 1. The subset: tumor region T1, superior pole. The clonotype comes from a man aged 35 to 55 with primary liver carcinoma and hepatitis B virus infection. CDR3 DNA sequence: TGTGCCAGCAGCCCCGATTCAGGGGTGCGCTACAGTGAGCAGTCCTTC. The encoded protein is CASSPDSGVRYSEQSF.